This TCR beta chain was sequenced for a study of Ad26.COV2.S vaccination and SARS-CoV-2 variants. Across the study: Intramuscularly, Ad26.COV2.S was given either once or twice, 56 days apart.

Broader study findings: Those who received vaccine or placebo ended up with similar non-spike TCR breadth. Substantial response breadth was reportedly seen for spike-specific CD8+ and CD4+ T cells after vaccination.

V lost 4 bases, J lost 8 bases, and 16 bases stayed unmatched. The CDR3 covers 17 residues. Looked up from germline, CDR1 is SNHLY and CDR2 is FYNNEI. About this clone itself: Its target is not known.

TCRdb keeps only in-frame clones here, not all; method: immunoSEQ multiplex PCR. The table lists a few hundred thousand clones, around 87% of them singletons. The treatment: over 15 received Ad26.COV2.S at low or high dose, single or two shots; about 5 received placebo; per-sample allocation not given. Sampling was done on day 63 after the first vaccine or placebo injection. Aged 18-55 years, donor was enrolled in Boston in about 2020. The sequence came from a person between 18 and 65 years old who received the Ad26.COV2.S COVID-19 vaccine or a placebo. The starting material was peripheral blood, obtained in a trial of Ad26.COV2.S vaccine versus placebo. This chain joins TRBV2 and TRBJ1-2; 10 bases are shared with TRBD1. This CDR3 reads CASSVLTGGNSQSGYTF. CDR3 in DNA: TGTGCCAGCAGTGTATTGACAGGGGGCAATTCCCAATCCGGCTACACCTTC.